This T cell receptor beta chain was profiled in a study of blood T cell repertoires in COVID-19. Assay: immunoSEQ multiplex PCR; the TCRdb copy retains only in-frame clones and omits some. The data contain about 200,000 clones, around 82% of them seen just once; the ten biggest clones take up 4% to 6.5%. The CDR3 runs 15 residues. Germline CDR1 SGHNT, CDR2 YYREEE (reference sequence). V lost 4 bases and J lost 2, with 16 bases in between. The genes are TRBV5-4 and TRBJ2-7, with D maybe TRBD1 (6 bases). Sequencing was performed on PBMCs or T cells enriched from blood (not recorded which). The sequence was obtained from a woman aged 55-70 years with acute COVID-19. CDR3 sequence: CASSPREGGTYEQYF. The CDR3 DNA reads as TGTGCCAGCAGCCCCCGGGAAGGGGGTACCTACGAGCAGTACTTC.